These 17 T cell receptor beta chains share one sample of origin, sequenced in a study of blood T cell repertoires in COVID-19 (dated by TCRdb to the early 2020s). Libraries came from the immunoSEQ multiplex PCR assay. TCRdb stores this immuneACCESS table with in-frame sequences only. Part of the clones is absent; in the studies checked, under half of the shortfall reflects unresolved V genes, and no reason is known for the rest. The table for this sample lists just under 65,000 clones; around 80% of them were counted only once. Jointly, the top ten make up approximately 15% of the sample. The sequencing sample was made of peripheral blood. These receptors all stem from a man aged 60 to 69 with COVID-19, enrolled during active disease.

The V call is TRBV28, the J call TRBJ1-2, with D possibly being TRBD1 (6 bases). CDR3 length: 14 residues. V was clipped by 4 bases and J by 2 bases, with 11 bases between them. Germline V CDR1 and CDR2: MDHEN, SYDVKM. The CDR3 DNA reads as TGTGCCAGCAGTTGGGGTGGGGGCAACTATGGCTACACCTTC. Amino acids: CASSWGGGNYGYTF.

This sequence joins TRBV2 and TRBJ2-7; no clear D. The CDR3 runs to 13 residues. V gave up 5 bases and J gave up 5 bases, with 13 bases separating them. Per the germline V gene, CDR1 is SNHLY and CDR2 is FYNNEI. Written as DNA, the CDR3 is TGTGCCAGCAGTTTATTAGCTTTAAACGAGCAGTACTTC. It encodes CASSLLALNEQYF.

The chain recombines TRBV5-1 with TRBJ1-6; D perhaps matches TRBD1 (5 bases). This CDR3 contains 17 residues. Trimming stripped 1 base from V and 10 bases from J, with 21 bases between. Germline CDR1 is SGHRS and CDR2 is YFSETQ. DNA for the CDR3: TGCGCCAGCAGCTTGAATCCTTTCTTACAGGACCCCTCACCCCTCCACTTT. This sequence encodes CASSLNPFLQDPSPLHF.

The V call is TRBV2, the J call TRBJ1-2; 10 bases line up with TRBD1. The ends lost 7 bases at V and 8 bases at J; junction bases unmatched: 10. The CDR3 is 14 residues long. CDR1 and CDR2 (germline): SNHLY, FYNNEI. CDR3 in amino acids: CASTGDRGPRGYTF. CDR3 bases: TGTGCCAGCACCGGAGACAGGGGGCCACGAGGCTACACCTTC. The complete variable domain, with remaining parts taken from reference TRBV2 and TRBJ1-2, reads EPEVTQTPSHQVTQMGQEVILRCVPISNHLYFYWYRQILGQKVEFLVSFYNNEISEKSEIFDDQFSVERPDGSNFTLKIRSTKLEDSAMYFCASTGDRGPRGYTFGSGTRLTVV.

There are a few counts of this clone. The CDR3 loop is CASTLEGFTDTQYF. In DNA, the CDR3 is TGTGCCAGCACCTTAGAGGGTTTCACAGATACGCAGTATTTT. V and J are TRBV28 and TRBJ2-3, with D tentatively TRBD2 (5 bases). CDR3 length: 14 residues. Trimming removed 7 bases at V and 2 bases at J, with 13 bases between. Germline CDR1 and CDR2: MDHEN and SYDVKM.

The V call is TRBV14, the J call TRBJ2-3; 7 positions agree with TRBD1. Germline CDR1 and CDR2: SGHDN and FVKESK. The CDR3 has 15 amino acids. V shed 4 bases and J 5 bases; nucleotides not matched to a gene: 9. The CDR3 here is CASSRLQGSGDTQYF. CDR3 in DNA: TGTGCCAGCAGCCGATTACAGGGGTCAGGAGATACGCAGTATTTT.

The chain is built from TRBV18 and TRBJ2-1, with D possibly TRBD2 on 5 matching bases. In germline, CDR1 is KGHSH, CDR2 LQKENI. The V and J ends lost 1 base and 0 bases respectively, with 10 bases between them. The CDR3 totals 16 residues. The DNA of the CDR3 is TGTGCCAGCTCACCACAACAGCGGAGCTCCTACAATGAGCAGTTCTTC. Translated, it gives CASSPQQRSSYNEQFF.

The V call is TRBV30, the J call TRBJ2-1; TRBD2 might be the D (7 bases). The CDR3 runs to 13 residues. Germline loops: CDR1 GTSNPN, CDR2 SVGIG (reference sequence). V dropped 5 bases and J dropped 3 bases, with 11 bases sitting between them. Here the CDR3 reads CAWLRGGYNEQFF. The CDR3 DNA reads as TGTGCCTGGCTAAGGGGGGGCTACAATGAGCAGTTCTTC.

This clone turned up a few times. V usage is TRBV5-1 and J usage is TRBJ1-2; 9 nucleotides line up with TRBD1. V shed 0 bases and J 7 bases; nucleotides not matched to a gene: 7. The CDR3 runs to 15 residues. Germline CDR1 is SGHRS and CDR2 is YFSETQ. The CDR3 is CASSLDPGQGRGYTF. The CDR3 DNA is TGCGCCAGCAGCTTGGATCCGGGACAGGGTCGTGGCTACACCTTC.

This rearrangement joins TRBV12-1 to TRBJ1-1. TRBV12-1 is recorded as a pseudogene. The CDR3 has 14 amino acids. CDR3 nucleotide sequence: TGTGCCAGCAGCCCCGGGCGGGGATGCGCTGAAGCTTTCTTT. Residues: CASSPGRGCAEAFF.

This chain uses TRBV28 with TRBJ1-1; D not certain. CDR3 length equals 15 residues. Germline assignment: CDR1 MDHEN and CDR2 SYDVKM. Trimming left V 7 bases short and J 6 bases short, with 21 bases between. Here the CDR3 reads CASIISVSGFAEAFF. CDR3 coding DNA: TGTGCCAGCATTATATCTGTATCGGGGTTCGCTGAAGCTTTCTTT.

This clone was observed many times. The V and J genes are TRBV10-2 and TRBJ2-7, with TRBD1 identical over 7 bases. The germline V gene encodes CDR1 WSHSY and CDR2 SAAADI. J lost 4 bases, V lost 5 bases, and 11 bases had no gene match. The CDR3 sequence is 15 residues long. The CDR3 sequence is CASSIRQGPPYEQYF. CDR3 bases: TGCGCCAGCAGTATTCGACAGGGCCCCCCGTACGAGCAGTACTTC.

CDR3 in DNA: TGTGCCAGCAGCCAGTCGACAAACACTGAAGCTTTCTTT. It is translated as CASSQSTNTEAFF. The chain links TRBV4-2 to TRBJ1-1; D uncertain. Germline loops: CDR1 LGHNA, CDR2 YNFKEQ. V was trimmed by 3 bases and J by 2 bases, leaving 7 bases between them. The CDR3 runs 13 residues.

This clone occurred a few times. This chain uses TRBV10-3 with TRBJ1-3; 9 positions match TRBD1. The germline gives CDR1 ENHRY, CDR2 SYGVKD. Trimming cost V 5 bases and J 4 bases; bases outside gene matches: 6. CDR3 length equals 15 residues. CDR3: CAISPGTGRGNTIYF. In nucleotides, the CDR3 is TGTGCCATCAGTCCCGGGACAGGGCGAGGAAACACCATATATTTT.

The chain employs TRBV7-2 and TRBJ2-5, with unresolved D. CDR1 and CDR2 (germline): SGHTA, FQGNSA. The CDR3 sequence is 15 residues long. The ends were cut back, 1 base at V and 5 bases at J, with 14 bases in the middle. CDR3 coding DNA: TGTGCCAGCAGCTTAGATGCCAACCCTAGGGAGACCCAGTACTTC. Encoded protein: CASSLDANPRETQYF.

V gene TRBV5-4 combines with J gene TRBJ2-1, with 9 bases fitting TRBD1. Unmatched junction bases numbered 2, after V lost 0 bases and J lost 7 bases. This CDR3 comprises 14 residues. CDR1 and CDR2 from the germline V gene are SGHNT and YYREEE (reference sequence). CDR3 coding DNA: TGTGCCAGCAGCTTGGGGGGGACAGGGAATGAGCAGTTCTTC. Translation gives CASSLGGTGNEQFF.

V is TRBV9 and J is TRBJ2-6, with D possibly TRBD1 on 5 matching bases. V dropped 5 bases and J dropped 4 bases, with 10 bases sitting between them. The length of the CDR3 is 14 residues. The V gene's germline CDR1 is SGDLS and CDR2 YYNGEE. The CDR3 coding sequence is TGTGCCAGCAGTGACAGTCCCGGGGCCAACGTCCTGACTTTC. The encoded protein is CASSDSPGANVLTF.